Presented here are 12 T cell receptor beta chains from one specimen sequenced in a study of OX40 agonist ivuxolimab in advanced cancers. Clones were read by immunoSEQ multiplex PCR, and TCRdb kept only the in-frame ones, dropping some. The sample comprises roughly 42,000 clones, 70% to 90% of which are singletons, and 12% rests with the top ten. The starting material was CD4+ or CD8+ T cells sorted from blood, obtained in a trial of the OX40 agonist ivuxolimab. Every receptor here comes from an adult with an advanced solid tumor such as melanoma, head and neck, liver or kidney cancer.

V gene TRBV2 combines with J gene TRBJ2-3; no clear D. The ends were cut back, 2 bases at V and 2 bases at J, with 11 bases in the middle. The CDR3 consists of 15 residues. Germline lookup yields CDR1 SNHLY and CDR2 FYNNEI. In DNA, the CDR3 is TGTGCCAGCAGTGAATCGAGGATTTCCACAGATACGCAGTATTTT. This sequence encodes CASSESRISTDTQYF.

The chain has TRBV25-1 and TRBJ1-1; perhaps TRBD1 as D (5 bases). The V end was cut by 5 bases, the J end by 4 bases, with 14 bases between. The CDR3 runs to 14 residues. The germline V gene has CDR1 MGHDK and CDR2 SYGVNS. This CDR3 reads CASSLSGGSTEAFF. CDR3 in DNA: TGTGCCAGCAGTCTATCTGGGGGATCCACTGAAGCTTTCTTT.

The rearrangement uses TRBV27 and TRBJ2-1; D not certain. The CDR3 length is 17 residues. The ends were cut back, 0 bases at V and 0 bases at J, with 12 bases in the middle. Germline V gene data show CDR1 as MNHEY and CDR2 as SMNVEV (reference sequence). The CDR3 coding sequence is TGTGCCAGCAGTTTATCGTGGTTAACACTCTCCTACAATGAGCAGTTCTTC. Translated: CASSLSWLTLSYNEQFF.

The chain joins TRBV27 to TRBJ1-4; D remains unclear. The CDR3 is made up of 14 amino acids. V lost 8 bases and J lost 7, with 17 bases in between. CDR1 is MNHEY and CDR2 is SMNVEV in the germline V gene (reference sequence). Here the CDR3 DNA reads TGTGCCAGCCGGGATGAGATTGGAGGTGAAAAACTGTTTTTT. Translating gives CASRDEIGGEKLFF.

The chain employs TRBV6-5 and TRBJ1-1; D might be TRBD1 (5 bases). The CDR3 extends over 13 amino acids. With 2 bases removed from V and 3 bases from J, the gap between germline ends came to 7 bases. Germline lookup yields CDR1 MNHEY and CDR2 SVGAGI. CDR3: CASSYRGDTEAFF. The CDR3 nucleotides read TGTGCCAGCAGTTACAGGGGCGACACTGAAGCTTTCTTT.

The chain recombines TRBV9 with TRBJ2-7, with TRBD1 matching 8 bases. J was trimmed by 12 bases and V by 3 bases; bases with no gene match: 11. The CDR3 loop spans 13 amino acids. Germline V gene data show CDR1 as SGDLS and CDR2 as YYNGEE. The CDR3 nucleotides read TGTGCCAGCAGCGACGGGACAGGTCGTATTCGGTACTTC. This codes for CASSDGTGRIRYF.

The chain uses TRBV7-6 and TRBJ2-7, with unresolved D. CDR3 length: 15 residues. Germline values: CDR1 SGHVS, CDR2 FNYEAQ. V gave up 5 bases and J gave up 3 bases, with 17 bases separating them. The CDR3 here is CASSTEPKSNYEQYF. The CDR3 region has the DNA TGTGCCAGCAGCACAGAGCCCAAAAGTAACTACGAGCAGTACTTC.

This clone was counted once. The rearrangement uses TRBV6-5 and TRBJ2-7; 9 bases agree with TRBD1. Germline trimming cut 0 bases from V and 2 bases from J; bases unmatched to any gene: 2. The CDR3 length is 15 residues. Looked up from germline, CDR1 is MNHEY and CDR2 is SVGAGI. CDR3 protein: CASSYSGTGTYEQYF. The CDR3 nucleotides are TGTGCCAGCAGTTACTCAGGGACAGGGACCTACGAGCAGTACTTC.

CDR3 loop: CASRGVPGETQYF. The CDR3 DNA reads as TGTGCCAGCAGGGGGGTCCCGGGGGAGACCCAGTACTTC. The chain employs TRBV6-1 and TRBJ2-5, with D perhaps TRBD1 or TRBD2 (5 bases each). CDR3 length equals 13 residues. CDR1 is MNHNS, CDR2 SASEGT, per germline. V was cut by 6 bases and J by 5 bases, with 13 bases left in between.

This chain connects TRBV27 to TRBJ2-1; D not resolved. Trimming cost V 5 bases and J 10 bases, with 12 bases left between them. CDR1 is MNHEY and CDR2 is SMNVEV in the germline V gene (reference sequence). This CDR3 spans 12 amino acids. For the CDR3, the DNA is TGTGCCAGCAGTACCCCTCGAGACGAGCAGTTCTTC. It specifies CASSTPRDEQFF.

This chain uses TRBV6-1 with TRBJ1-6; perhaps TRBD1 as D (6 bases). V lost 2 bases to trimming and J lost 7 bases, with 9 bases between them. CDR3 length: 14 residues. The germline V gene encodes CDR1 MNHNS and CDR2 SASEGT. CDR3 sequence reads: CASSETGWNSPLHF. As DNA, the CDR3 is TGTGCCAGCAGTGAAACAGGGTGGAATTCACCCCTCCACTTT.

This clone was detected once. This chain uses TRBV7-6 with TRBJ1-4; 7 nucleotides match TRBD1. The ends lost 5 bases at V and 7 bases at J; junction bases unmatched: 10. This CDR3 region has 15 residues. Germline lookup yields CDR1 SGHVS and CDR2 FNYEAQ. This CDR3 is CASSQRTGDREKLFF. The CDR3 nucleotides are TGTGCCAGCAGCCAACGGACAGGAGACCGTGAAAAACTGTTTTTT.